These 21 T cell receptor beta chains were sequenced from one sample in a study of T cell repertoires in cytomegalovirus infection. TCRdb itself ran the reads through MiXCR, one entry per CDR3 protein. The sample includes about 740,000 distinct CDR3 sequences, 35% to 45% of them seen just once. Sequencing used PBMCs. These TCRs come from a human donor in good health (CMV status not recorded). Some clones in this sample may be carry-over from other donors' samples.

This clonotype has only a few counts. CDR3: CASSFAGAPSYEQYF. The CDR3 DNA reads as TGTGCCAGCAGCTTTGCGGGGGCCCCCTCCTACGAGCAGTACTTC. The gene calls are TRBV7-9 and TRBJ2-7; perhaps TRBD2 as D (7 bases). Deletions cut 3 bases from V and 0 bases from J, with 12 bases between. The length of the CDR3 is 15 residues. Germline lookup yields CDR1 SEHNR and CDR2 FQNEAQ (reference sequence).

The J gene is TRBJ1-1, the V gene TRBV7-8; 7 nucleotides align to TRBD1. Per germline, CDR1 SGHVS and CDR2 FQNEAQ. Trimming removed 7 bases from V and 6 bases from J; junction bases left unmatched: 17. The CDR3 has 16 amino acids. The DNA for the CDR3 is TGTGCCAGCAACTCAGACAGGGAGGTTCGTGGTGCTGAAGCTTTCTTT. The encoded protein is CASNSDREVRGAEAFF.

This clonotype was detected only a few times. A read error may produce the germline difference seen at one junction end. The rearrangement joins TRBV7-6 to TRBJ2-1; D may be TRBD1 or TRBD2 (6 bases each). CDR3 size: 14 residues. Per the germline V gene, CDR1 is SGHVS and CDR2 is FNYEAQ. The CDR3 loop reads CASSPLGGWNEQFF. The CDR3, as DNA: TGTGCTAGCAGCCCACTAGGGGGGTGGAATGAGCAGTTCTTC.

Ten or more counts support this clonotype. The chain combines TRBV7-2 with TRBJ1-2; D is undetermined. Per the germline V gene, CDR1 is SGHTA and CDR2 is FQGNSA. The CDR3 contains 13 residues. V lost 5 bases to trimming and J lost 4 bases, with 11 bases between them. CDR3 nucleotides: TGTGCCAGCAGCCGCCAGGTGATCTATGGCTACACCTTC. Translating gives CASSRQVIYGYTF.

This chain connects TRBV4-1 to TRBJ2-7, with no clear D. Trimming removed 0 bases at V and 6 bases at J, with 9 bases between. Germline V gene sequence: CDR1 MGHRA, CDR2 YSYEKL. CDR3 size: 13 residues. The CDR3 sequence: CASSQDPISEQYF. The CDR3, as DNA: TGCGCCAGCAGCCAAGATCCCATCTCCGAGCAGTACTTC.

The chain couples TRBV5-7 to TRBJ2-1; 11 bases align to TRBD2. TRBV5-7 is flagged as an ORF with uncertain function. The length of the CDR3 is 18 residues. V shed 4 bases, J shed 0 bases, and the junction held 9 bases outside the gene matches. CDR3 DNA sequence: TGTGCCAGCAGCGTAGCGGGAGGGCCCCCCAACTCCTACAATGAGCAGTTCTTC. Translating it yields CASSVAGGPPNSYNEQFF.

The V and J genes are TRBV12-3 or TRBV12-4 and TRBJ2-1; 11 positions match TRBD1. J lost 0 bases, V lost 5 bases, and 9 bases had no gene match. The CDR3 totals 18 residues. The CDR3 nucleotides are TGTGCCAGCAGTACGACAGGGACAGGGGGACTCTCCTACAATGAGCAGTTCTTC. Residues: CASSTTGTGGLSYNEQFF.

In this sample, this clonotype turned up a few times. The chain uses TRBV7-4 and TRBJ2-1, with D tentatively TRBD2 (6 bases). Trimming left V 8 bases short and J 3 bases short, with 14 bases between. The length of the CDR3 is 14 residues. Germline CDR1 reads SGHVT; CDR2 reads SQSDAQ. The chain's CDR3 is CASGGSRDYNEQFF. The DNA of the CDR3 is TGTGCCAGCGGGGGGAGTAGGGACTACAATGAGCAGTTCTTC.

The J gene is TRBJ1-6, the V gene TRBV10-2, with a weak D call TRBD1 (5 bases). The CDR3 sequence is 15 residues long. Looked up from germline, CDR1 is WSHSY and CDR2 is SAAADI. Trimming removed 7 bases at V and 0 bases at J, with 10 bases between. The CDR3 loop is CASKRQSSYNSPLHF. In DNA form, the CDR3 reads TGCGCCAGCAAACGACAGAGCTCCTATAATTCACCCCTCCACTTT.

This clonotype came up a few times. The genes are TRBV12-3 or TRBV12-4 and TRBJ2-7; D not certain. The CDR3 is made up of 14 amino acids. V gave up 2 bases and J gave up 2 bases, with 10 bases separating them. CDR3 amino acids: CASSLFLKAYEQYF. CDR3 coding DNA: TGTGCCAGCAGTTTATTCTTAAAGGCCTACGAGCAGTACTTC.

The chain recombines TRBV2 with TRBJ1-5, with TRBD1 as a possible D gene (6 bases). The V and J ends lost 7 bases and 0 bases respectively, with 25 bases between them. This CDR3 is 19 amino acids long. Germline V gene data show CDR1 as SNHLY and CDR2 as FYNNEI. CDR3 nucleotides: TGTGCCAGCACCCAGGGGAGGGTGTTTAGAGCTGATAGCAATCAGCCCCAGCATTTT. Encoded protein: CASTQGRVFRADSNQPQHF.

The table lists this clonotype with many counts. CDR3 DNA sequence: TGTGCCAGCAGTACTCACGGCGGTTTGAACACTGAAGCTTTCTTT. Amino acids: CASSTHGGLNTEAFF. This chain uses TRBV6-1 with TRBJ1-1; D unclear. V shed 5 bases and J shed 0 bases, with 13 bases lying between them. The CDR3 length is 15 residues. Looked up from germline, CDR1 is MNHNS and CDR2 is SASEGT.

The V and J genes are TRBV27 and TRBJ1-2; 7 bases align to TRBD1. Germline V gives CDR1 MNHEY, CDR2 SMNVEV (reference sequence). This CDR3 is 18 amino acids long. After removal of 5 bases from V and 4 bases from J, the junction contained 19 bases not matched to a gene. CDR3 sequence: CASSRLSVSQAGGYGYTF. The CDR3 DNA reads as TGTGCCAGCAGTCGCCTTTCGGTCAGTCAGGCAGGGGGCTATGGCTACACCTTC.

This clonotype was picked up many times. The chain employs TRBV10-3 and TRBJ2-6; D is unclear. V lost 2 bases and J lost 3, with 11 bases in between. CDR3 length: 16 amino acids. Per the germline V gene, CDR1 is ENHRY and CDR2 is SYGVKD. CDR3 protein: CAISEPLGLGANVLTF. The CDR3 nucleotides are TGTGCCATCAGTGAGCCCCTAGGGCTTGGGGCCAACGTCCTGACTTTC.

The V call is TRBV29-1, the J call TRBJ2-3; D may be TRBD1 (5 bases). CDR3 length: 12 residues. Germline V gene data show CDR1 as SQVTM and CDR2 as ANQGSEA. V shed 4 bases and J shed 2 bases, with 7 bases lying between them. The CDR3 DNA reads as TGCAGCGTTGTAGGGGTCACAGATACGCAGTATTTT. This encodes CSVVGVTDTQYF.

This chain links TRBV10-3 with TRBJ1-2; possible D gene TRBD1, 5 bases. The CDR3 has 13 residues. V was clipped by 7 bases and J by 7 bases, with 16 bases between them. Germline V gene data show CDR1 as ENHRY and CDR2 as SYGVKD. CDR3 residues: CAITSGVSSGYTF. The DNA of the CDR3 is TGTGCCATCACCTCGGGGGTGTCATCTGGCTACACCTTC.

The gene calls are TRBV20-1 and TRBJ2-3; unclear D gene. Trimming removed 6 bases from V and 2 bases from J, with 9 bases in between. Per the germline V gene, CDR1 is DFQATT and CDR2 is SNEGSKA (reference sequence). The CDR3 is made up of 12 amino acids. DNA for the CDR3: TGCAGTGCCCCACCTTCCACAGATACGCAGTATTTT. Its protein product is CSAPPSTDTQYF.

As for this clonotype: This clone may be a read error of a much larger clone one base away. V and J are TRBV12-3 or TRBV12-4 and TRBJ1-2; the D gene is possibly TRBD1 (6 bases). CDR3 length equals 13 residues. With 8 bases removed from V and 6 bases from J, the gap between germline ends came to 16 bases. The CDR3 sequence: CASGGGGTHGYTF. DNA for the CDR3: TGTGCCAGCGGGGGCGGCGGGACCCATGGCTACACCTTC.

Regarding this clonotype: A read error is possible here, since a much larger clone lies one base away. The CDR3 carries no conserved terminal phenylalanine or tryptophan, so it likely arises from a read error. The chain uses TRBV7-6 and TRBJ2-7; D possibly corresponds to TRBD2 (6 bases). V gave up 1 base and J gave up 5 bases, with 15 bases separating them. Germline V lookup: CDR1 SGHVS, CDR2 FNYEAQ. This CDR3 has 15 amino acids. CDR3: CASSLGPGAKNEQYL. CDR3 DNA sequence: TGTGCCAGCAGCTTAGGGCCGGGAGCTAAGAACGAGCAGTACTTA.

Only one count was recorded for this clonotype. The chain employs TRBV20-1 and TRBJ2-7; 9 bases align to TRBD2. Germline V gene data show CDR1 as DFQATT and CDR2 as SNEGSKA (reference sequence). V was clipped by 8 bases and J by 4 bases; unmatched bases: 12. The CDR3 extends over 14 amino acids. CDR3 bases: TGCAGTCCCCTCCCGACTAGCGGAGTATACGAGCAGTACTTC. This codes for CSPLPTSGVYEQYF.

The genes are TRBV9 and TRBJ1-2; tentatively, D is TRBD1 (6 bases). Trimming stripped 3 bases from V and 4 bases from J, with 16 bases between. CDR1 is SGDLS and CDR2 is YYNGEE in the germline V gene. CDR3 length equals 15 residues. The chain's CDR3 is CASSAVYRVSYGYTF. As DNA, the CDR3 is TGTGCCAGCAGCGCTGTGTACAGGGTCAGCTATGGCTACACCTTC.